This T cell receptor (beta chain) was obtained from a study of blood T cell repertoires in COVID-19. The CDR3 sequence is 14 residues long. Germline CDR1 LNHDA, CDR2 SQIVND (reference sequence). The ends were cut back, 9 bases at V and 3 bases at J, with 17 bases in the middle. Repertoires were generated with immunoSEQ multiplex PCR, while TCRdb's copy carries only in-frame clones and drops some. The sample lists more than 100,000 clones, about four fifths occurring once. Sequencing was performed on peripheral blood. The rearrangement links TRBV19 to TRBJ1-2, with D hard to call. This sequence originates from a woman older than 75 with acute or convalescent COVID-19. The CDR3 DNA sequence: TGTGCCAGCTATGAGGAAGGTGAAGACTATGGCTACACCTTC. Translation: CASYEEGEDYGYTF.